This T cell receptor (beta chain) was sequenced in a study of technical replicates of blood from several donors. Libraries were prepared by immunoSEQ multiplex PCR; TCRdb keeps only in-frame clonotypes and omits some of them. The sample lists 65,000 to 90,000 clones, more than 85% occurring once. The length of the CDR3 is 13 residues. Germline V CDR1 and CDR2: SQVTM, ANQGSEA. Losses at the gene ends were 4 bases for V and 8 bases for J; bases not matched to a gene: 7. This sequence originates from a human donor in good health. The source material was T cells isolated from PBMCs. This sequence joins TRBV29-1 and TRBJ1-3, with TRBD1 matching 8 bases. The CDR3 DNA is TGCAGCGTTGGGACAGGGAGAGGGGACACCATATATTTT. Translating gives CSVGTGRGDTIYF.